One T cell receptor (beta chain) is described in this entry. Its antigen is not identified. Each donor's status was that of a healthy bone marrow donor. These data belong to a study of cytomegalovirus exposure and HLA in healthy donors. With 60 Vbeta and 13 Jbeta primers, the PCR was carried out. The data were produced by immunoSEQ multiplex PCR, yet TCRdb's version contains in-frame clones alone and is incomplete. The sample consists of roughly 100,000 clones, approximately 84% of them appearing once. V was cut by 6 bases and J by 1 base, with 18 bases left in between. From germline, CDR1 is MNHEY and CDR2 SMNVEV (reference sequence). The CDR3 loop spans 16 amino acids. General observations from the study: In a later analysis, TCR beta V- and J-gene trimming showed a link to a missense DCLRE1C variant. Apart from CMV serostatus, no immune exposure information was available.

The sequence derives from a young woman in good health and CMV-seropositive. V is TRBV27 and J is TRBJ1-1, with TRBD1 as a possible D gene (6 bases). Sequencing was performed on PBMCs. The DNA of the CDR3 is TGTGCCAGCAGAACTCGGGACAAAAAAAGGAACACTGAAGCTTTCTTT. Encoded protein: CASRTRDKKRNTEAFF.